This T cell receptor beta chain was documented in a study of blood T cell repertoires in COVID-19. On the study more broadly: The United States, Italy and Spain were the sources of the acute and convalescent COVID-19 samples.

There are 13 residues in the CDR3. The J segment lost 4 bases and the V segment lost 5 bases, leaving 4 bases of the junction unmatched. CDR1 is SEHNR, CDR2 FQNEAQ, per germline (reference sequence). Original methodology: The assay estimated nucleated cells by amplifying reference gene primers. TCRdb's table, derived via immunoSEQ multiplex PCR, lists solely in-frame clones and lacks some. Clone size and V and J calls were adopted from that table, with D and trimming inferred from the DNA. The repertoire has 30,000 to 45,000 clones, about nine tenths of them found once; the top ten carry 9.5% to 13%.

The V gene is TRBV7-9, the J gene TRBJ2-7, with TRBD2 identical over 8 bases. This clonotype was obtained from a man between 65 and 80 years old with acute or convalescent COVID-19. The material sequenced was peripheral blood. Here the CDR3 DNA reads TGTGCCAGCAGCACGGGACTAGAGTACGAGCAGTACTTC. It is translated as CASSTGLEYEQYF.